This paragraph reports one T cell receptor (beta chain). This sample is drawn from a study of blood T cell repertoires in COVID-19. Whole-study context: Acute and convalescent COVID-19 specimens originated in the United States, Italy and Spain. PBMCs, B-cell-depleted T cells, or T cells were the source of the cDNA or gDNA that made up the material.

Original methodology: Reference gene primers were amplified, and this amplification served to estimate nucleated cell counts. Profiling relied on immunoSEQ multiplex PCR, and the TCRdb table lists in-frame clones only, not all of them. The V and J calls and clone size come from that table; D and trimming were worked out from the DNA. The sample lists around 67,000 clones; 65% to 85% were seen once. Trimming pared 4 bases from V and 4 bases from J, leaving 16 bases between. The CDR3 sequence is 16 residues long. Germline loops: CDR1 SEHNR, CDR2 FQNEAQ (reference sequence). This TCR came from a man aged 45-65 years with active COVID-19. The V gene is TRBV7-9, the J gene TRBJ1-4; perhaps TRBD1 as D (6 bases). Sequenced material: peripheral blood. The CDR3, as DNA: TGTGCCAGCAGCTCGGGGACGGACAGTTTTAATGAAAAACTGTTTTTT. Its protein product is CASSSGTDSFNEKLFF.